The sequence of this T cell receptor (beta chain) was determined in a study of cytomegalovirus exposure and HLA in healthy donors. Overall study: It was reported in a later analysis that the same platform had been used for the roughly 130 validation repertoires as for the roughly 670 first-cohort repertoires.

In germline, CDR1 is MDHEN, CDR2 SYDVKM. Losses at the gene ends were 8 bases for V and 7 bases for J; bases not matched to a gene: 13. This CDR3 has 15 amino acids. A 120-subject validation cohort, separate from the approximately 700-subject first cohort, supplied the donors. Here immunoSEQ multiplex PCR was the method, and the copy in TCRdb shows in-frame clones only, minus some. The data contain roughly 63,000 clones, around 89% of them seen just once; the ten biggest clones take up about 1.2%. The chain is built from TRBV28 and TRBJ2-3; 9 bases are shared with TRBD2. This clonotype was sampled from a woman younger than 30 in good health and CMV-seronegative. Sequencing was performed on PBMCs. CDR3 nucleotides: TGTGCCAGCGCCGAAATAGCGGGAGCCGTAAATACGCAGTATTTT. Translated, it gives CASAEIAGAVNTQYF. The whole variable domain, filled in from reference TRBV28 and TRBJ2-3, reads DVKVTQSSRYLVKRTGEKVFLECVQDMDHENMFWYRQDPGLGLRLIYFSYDVKMKEKGDIPEGYSVSREKKERFSLILESASTNQTSMYLCASAEIAGAVNTQYFGPGTRLTVL.